These 5 T cell receptor beta chains were all obtained from the same sample, sequenced in a study of cytomegalovirus exposure and HLA in healthy donors. Produced via immunoSEQ multiplex PCR; TCRdb's table is partial and in-frame only. The sample includes about 120,000 clones, approximately 87% of them seen just once. The sample taken for sequencing was PBMCs. These receptors were collected from a woman between 18 and 30 years old in good health and CMV-seropositive.

V usage is TRBV29-1 and J usage is TRBJ2-3; D not resolved. The germline CDR1 and CDR2 sequences are SQVTM and ANQGSEA. Trimming took 3 bases from V and 0 from J, leaving 13 bases between them. The CDR3 covers 15 residues. The CDR3: CSVDGTGASTDTQYF. The CDR3 DNA is TGCAGCGTTGACGGAACGGGTGCTAGCACAGATACGCAGTATTTT.

The chain employs TRBV4-2 and TRBJ2-1, with TRBD2 identical over 10 bases. CDR3 length: 16 residues. Looked up from germline, CDR1 is LGHNA and CDR2 is YNFKEQ. V trimming: 4 bases; J trimming: 5 bases; junction bases outside the gene matches: 8. In nucleotides, the CDR3 is TGTGCCAGCAGCCGCCCCGGGACTAGCGTTAACAATGAGCAGTTCTTC. Protein product: CASSRPGTSVNNEQFF.

The V gene is TRBV15, the J gene TRBJ1-2; the match to TRBD1 covers 7 bases. Unmatched junction bases numbered 14, after V lost 2 bases and J lost 8 bases. The CDR3 sequence is 16 residues long. Germline CDR1 is LNHNV and CDR2 is YYDKDF (reference sequence). CDR3 sequence (DNA): TGTGCCACCAGCAGACAGCGCCCTGGACAGGTAAAAGGCTACACCTTC. It translates to CATSRQRPGQVKGYTF.

Only one count was recorded for this clone. The genes are TRBV2 and TRBJ2-3; 7 nucleotides align to TRBD2. CDR3 length: 13 amino acids. CDR1 and CDR2 from the germline V gene are SNHLY and FYNNEI. Germline trimming cut 7 bases from V and 4 bases from J; bases unmatched to any gene: 5. CDR3 loop: CASTRGRADTQYF. The CDR3 DNA reads TGTGCCAGCACCCGGGGGAGGGCAGATACGCAGTATTTT.

This rearrangement joins TRBV6-1 to TRBJ1-1, with D perhaps TRBD1 (5 bases). Germline V gives CDR1 MNHNS, CDR2 SASEGT. Deletions cut 6 bases from V and 1 base from J, with 6 bases between. CDR3 length: 12 residues. The CDR3 is CASRGGNTEAFF. CDR3 nucleotide sequence: TGTGCCAGCAGGGGGGGGAACACTGAAGCTTTCTTT.